This TCR beta chain was documented in a study of T cell responses to AZD1222 COVID-19 vaccine. Overall study results and limits: Sampling that yielded the repertoires occurred only after the peak T cell response. Spike-wide vaccine-associated CD4 TCRs dominated at 160-218 and 743-854.

The CDR3 has 13 amino acids. V gave up 0 bases and J gave up 2 bases, with 8 bases separating them. Germline V gene data show CDR1 as GTSNPN and CDR2 as SVGIG (reference sequence). TCRdb keeps only in-frame clones here, not all; method: immunoSEQ multiplex PCR. The sample yields 140,000 or so clones, 89% seen once. This clone was recorded a few times. The antigen is undetermined. The clonotype was recovered from an adult in good health. The chain uses TRBV30 and TRBJ2-7; D is unclear. The input for sequencing was peripheral blood, taken on day 0 of AZD1222 vaccination. CDR3: CAWSVTYPYEQYF. The CDR3 DNA follows: TGTGCCTGGAGTGTAACCTACCCCTACGAGCAGTACTTC.